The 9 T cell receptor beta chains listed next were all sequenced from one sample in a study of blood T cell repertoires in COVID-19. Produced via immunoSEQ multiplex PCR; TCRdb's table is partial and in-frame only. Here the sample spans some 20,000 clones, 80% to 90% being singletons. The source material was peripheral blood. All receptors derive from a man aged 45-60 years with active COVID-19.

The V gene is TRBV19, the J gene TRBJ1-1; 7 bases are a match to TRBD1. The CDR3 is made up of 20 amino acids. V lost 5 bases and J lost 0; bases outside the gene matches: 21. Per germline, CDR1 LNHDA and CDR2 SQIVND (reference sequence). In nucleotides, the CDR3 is TGTGCCAGTAGTCACCAATTGCTCGACAGGGCGTGGGTGATGAACACTGAAGCTTTCTTT. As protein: CASSHQLLDRAWVMNTEAFF. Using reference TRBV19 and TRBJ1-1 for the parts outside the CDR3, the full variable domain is DGGITQSPKYLFRKEGQNVTLSCEQNLNHDAMYWYRQDPGQGLRLIYYSQIVNDFQKGDIAEGYSVSREKKESFPLTVTSAQKNPTAFYLCASSHQLLDRAWVMNTEAFFGQGTRLTVV.

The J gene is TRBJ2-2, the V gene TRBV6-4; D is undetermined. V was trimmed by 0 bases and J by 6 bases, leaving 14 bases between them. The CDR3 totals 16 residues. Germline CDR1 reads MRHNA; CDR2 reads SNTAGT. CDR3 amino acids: CASSDSAGDTAGELFF. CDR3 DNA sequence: TGTGCCAGCAGTGACTCAGCTGGTGATACGGCCGGGGAGCTGTTTTTT.

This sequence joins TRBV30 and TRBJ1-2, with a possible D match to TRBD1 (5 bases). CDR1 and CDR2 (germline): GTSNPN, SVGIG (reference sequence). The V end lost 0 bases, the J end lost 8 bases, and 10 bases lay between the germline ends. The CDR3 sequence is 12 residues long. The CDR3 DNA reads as TGTGCCTGGAGTGTTGACAGCAGAGGCTACACCTTC. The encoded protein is CAWSVDSRGYTF.

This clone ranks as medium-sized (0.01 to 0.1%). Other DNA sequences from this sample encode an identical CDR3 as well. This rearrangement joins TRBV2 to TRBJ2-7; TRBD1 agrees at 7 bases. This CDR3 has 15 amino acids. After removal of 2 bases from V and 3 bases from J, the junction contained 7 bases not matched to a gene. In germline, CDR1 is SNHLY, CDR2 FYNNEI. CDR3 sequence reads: CASSERTGAYYEQYF. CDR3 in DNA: TGTGCCAGCAGTGAACGGACAGGAGCCTACTACGAGCAGTACTTC.

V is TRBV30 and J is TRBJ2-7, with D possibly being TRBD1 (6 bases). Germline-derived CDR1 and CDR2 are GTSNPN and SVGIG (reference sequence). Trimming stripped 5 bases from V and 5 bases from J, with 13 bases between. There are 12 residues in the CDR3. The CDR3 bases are TGTGCCTGGCAAACAGGGTCCCACGAGCAGTACTTC. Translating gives CAWQTGSHEQYF. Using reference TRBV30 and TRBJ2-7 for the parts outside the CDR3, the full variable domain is SQTIHQWPATLVQPVGSPLSLECTVEGTSNPNLYWYRQAAGRGLQLLFYSVGIGQISSEVPQNLSASRPQDRQFILSSKKLLLSDSGFYLCAWQTGSHEQYFGPGTRLTVT.

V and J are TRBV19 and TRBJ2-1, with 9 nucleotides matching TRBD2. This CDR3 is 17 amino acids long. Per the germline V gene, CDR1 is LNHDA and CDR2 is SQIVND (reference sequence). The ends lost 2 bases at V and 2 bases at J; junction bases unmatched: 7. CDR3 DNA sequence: TGTGCCAGTAGTATATTTAAGACTAGCGGAGCCTACAATGAGCAGTTCTTC. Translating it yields CASSIFKTSGAYNEQFF.

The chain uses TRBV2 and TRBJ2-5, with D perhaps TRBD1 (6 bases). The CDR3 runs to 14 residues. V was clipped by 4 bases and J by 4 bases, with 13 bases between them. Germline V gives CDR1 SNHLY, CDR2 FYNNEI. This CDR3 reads CASSVGRGLETQYF. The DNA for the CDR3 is TGTGCCAGCAGTGTGGGCAGGGGATTAGAGACCCAGTACTTC. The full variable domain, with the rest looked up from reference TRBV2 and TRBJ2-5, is EPEVTQTPSHQVTQMGQEVILRCVPISNHLYFYWYRQILGQKVEFLVSFYNNEISEKSEIFDDQFSVERPDGSNFTLKIRSTKLEDSAMYFCASSVGRGLETQYFGPGTRLLVL.

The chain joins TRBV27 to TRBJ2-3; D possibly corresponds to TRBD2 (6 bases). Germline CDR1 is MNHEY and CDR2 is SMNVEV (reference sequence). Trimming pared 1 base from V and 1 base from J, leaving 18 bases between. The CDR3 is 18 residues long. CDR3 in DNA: TGTGCCAGCAGTTTATATGGGATTTGGCGGGGAGGCACAGATACGCAGTATTTT. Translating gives CASSLYGIWRGGTDTQYF.

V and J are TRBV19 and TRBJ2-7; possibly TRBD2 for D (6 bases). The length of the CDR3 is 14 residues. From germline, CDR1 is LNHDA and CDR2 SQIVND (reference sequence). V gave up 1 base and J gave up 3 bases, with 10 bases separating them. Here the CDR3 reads CASSIGAGSYEQYF. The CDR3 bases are TGTGCCAGTAGTATAGGGGCGGGAAGCTACGAGCAGTACTTC.